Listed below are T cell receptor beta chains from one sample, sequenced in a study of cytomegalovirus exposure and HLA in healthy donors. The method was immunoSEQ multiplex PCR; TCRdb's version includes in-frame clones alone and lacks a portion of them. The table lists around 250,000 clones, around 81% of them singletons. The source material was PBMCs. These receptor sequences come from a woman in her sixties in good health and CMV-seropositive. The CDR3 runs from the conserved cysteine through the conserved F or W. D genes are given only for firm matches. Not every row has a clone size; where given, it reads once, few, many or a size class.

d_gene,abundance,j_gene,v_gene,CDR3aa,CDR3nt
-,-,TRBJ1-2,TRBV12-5,CASGLVDHSPNYGYTF,TGTGCTAGTGGTTTGGTAGATCACTCCCCTAACTATGGCTACACCTTC
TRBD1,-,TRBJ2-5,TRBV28,CASSYPRDRVQETQYF,TGTGCCAGCAGTTATCCCCGGGACAGGGTCCAAGAGACCCAGTACTTC
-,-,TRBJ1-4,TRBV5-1,CASSLGDSNEKLFF,TGCGCCAGCAGCTTGGGGGACTCTAATGAAAAACTGTTTTTT
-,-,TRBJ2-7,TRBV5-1,CASSLKYSSYEQYF,TGCGCCAGCAGCTTGAAATACAGCTCCTACGAGCAGTACTTC
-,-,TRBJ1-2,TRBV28,CASSIGHRYGYTF,TGTGCCAGCTCGATTGGGCACAGGTATGGCTACACCTTC
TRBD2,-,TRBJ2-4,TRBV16,CASSATSGKDIQYF,TGTGCCAGCAGCGCAACTAGCGGGAAGGACATTCAGTACTTC
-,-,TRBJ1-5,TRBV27,CASSLGTPGSQPQHF,TGTGCCAGCAGTTTAGGGACACCAGGCAGCCAGCCCCAGCATTTT
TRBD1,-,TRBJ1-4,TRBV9,CASSSQGQGATEKLFF,TGTGCCAGCAGCTCCCAGGGACAGGGGGCGACTGAAAAACTGTTTTTT
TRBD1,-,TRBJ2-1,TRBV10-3,CAISTGQGGNEQFF,TGTGCCATCAGTACGGGACAGGGAGGTAATGAGCAGTTCTTC
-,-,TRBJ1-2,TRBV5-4,CASSQDVDKGYTF,TGTGCCAGCAGCCAGGACGTGGACAAAGGCTACACCTTC
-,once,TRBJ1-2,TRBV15,CATSGDRVNYGYTF,TGTGCCACCAGCGGCGACAGAGTAAACTATGGCTACACCTTC
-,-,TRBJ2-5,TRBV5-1,CASSRGKDGETQYF,TGCGCCAGCAGCCGAGGGAAGGATGGAGAGACCCAGTACTTC
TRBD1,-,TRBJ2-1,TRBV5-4,CASSRDRGVSYNEQFF,TGTGCCAGCAGCCGGGACAGGGGGGTCTCCTACAATGAGCAGTTCTTC
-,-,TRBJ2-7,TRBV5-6,CASSGSENYEQYF,TGTGCCAGCAGTGGCAGCGAGAACTACGAGCAGTACTTC
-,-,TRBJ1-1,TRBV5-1,CASSLTGNTEAFF,TGCGCCAGCAGCTTAACGGGTAACACTGAAGCTTTCTTT
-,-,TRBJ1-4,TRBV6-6,CASSERTVTNEKLFF,TGTGCCAGCAGCGAGAGGACAGTTACTAATGAAAAACTGTTTTTT